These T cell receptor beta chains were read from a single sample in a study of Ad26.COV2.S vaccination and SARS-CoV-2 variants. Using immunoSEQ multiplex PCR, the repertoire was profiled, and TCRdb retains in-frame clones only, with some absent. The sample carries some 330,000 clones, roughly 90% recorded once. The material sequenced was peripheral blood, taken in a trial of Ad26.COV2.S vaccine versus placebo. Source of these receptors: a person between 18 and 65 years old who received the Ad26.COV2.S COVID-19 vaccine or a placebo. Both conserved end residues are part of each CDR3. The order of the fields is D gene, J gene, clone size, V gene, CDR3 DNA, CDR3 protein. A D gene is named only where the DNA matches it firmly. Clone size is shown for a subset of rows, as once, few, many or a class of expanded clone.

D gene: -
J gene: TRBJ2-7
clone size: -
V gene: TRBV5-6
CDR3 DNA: TGTGCCAGCAGCTTGCGGTACGAGCAGTACTTC
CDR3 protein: CASSLRYEQYF

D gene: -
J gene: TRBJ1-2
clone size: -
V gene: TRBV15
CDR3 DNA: TGTGCCACCAGCAGAGGAGGGTATGACCTCCAAAGATATGGCTACACCTTC
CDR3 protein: CATSRGGYDLQRYGYTF

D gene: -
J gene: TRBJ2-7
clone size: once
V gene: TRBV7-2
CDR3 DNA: TGTGCCAGCAGCTTAGTAAACCAGGGTACCTACGAGCAGTACTTC
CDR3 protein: CASSLVNQGTYEQYF

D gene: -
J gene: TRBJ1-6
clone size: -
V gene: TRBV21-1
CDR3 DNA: TGTGCCAGCAGCAAAGCGTGGGAAGACTCCTATAATTCACCCCTCCACTTT
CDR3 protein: CASSKAWEDSYNSPLHF

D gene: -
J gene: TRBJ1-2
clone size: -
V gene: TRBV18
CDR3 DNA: TGTGCCAGCTCTCCAACAGGGTCAGGAGATGGCTACACCTTC
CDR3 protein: CASSPTGSGDGYTF

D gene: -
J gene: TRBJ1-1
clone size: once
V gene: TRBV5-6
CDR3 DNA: TGTGCCAGCAGCTTTACGTCATTTTCAACTGAAGCTTTCTTT
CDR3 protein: CASSFTSFSTEAFF

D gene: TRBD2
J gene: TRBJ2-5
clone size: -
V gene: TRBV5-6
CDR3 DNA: TGTGCCAGCAGCTTACTAGCGGGAGGGAGAGAGACCCAGTACTTC
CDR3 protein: CASSLLAGGRETQYF

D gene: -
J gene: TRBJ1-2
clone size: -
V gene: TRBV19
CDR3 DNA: TGTGCCAGTAGTATGGCGACAGGCTACTATGGCTACACCTTC
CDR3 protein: CASSMATGYYGYTF

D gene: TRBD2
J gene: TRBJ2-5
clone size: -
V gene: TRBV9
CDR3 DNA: TGTGCCAGCAGCGTGACGAGTAGCGGGGTTTTTGGCCAAGAGACCCAGTACTTC
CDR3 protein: CASSVTSSGVFGQETQYF

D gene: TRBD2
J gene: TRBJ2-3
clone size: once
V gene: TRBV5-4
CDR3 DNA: TGTGCCAGCAGCTTGCCCCACTCCCGGGGGGGCGGAGATACGCAGTATTTT
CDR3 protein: CASSLPHSRGGGDTQYF

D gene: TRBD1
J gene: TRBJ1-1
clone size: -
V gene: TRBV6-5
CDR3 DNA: TGTGCCAGCACTTGGGGACAGCTAAACACTGAAGCTTTCTTT
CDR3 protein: CASTWGQLNTEAFF

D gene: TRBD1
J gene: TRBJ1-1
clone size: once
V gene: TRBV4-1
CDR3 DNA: TGCGCCAGCAGCCCCCAACCCGGACAGGGAGAAACTGAAGCTTTCTTT
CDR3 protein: CASSPQPGQGETEAFF

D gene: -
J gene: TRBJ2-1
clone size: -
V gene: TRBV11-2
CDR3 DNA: TGTGCCAGCAGCTTATCCGGGAACTCCTACAATGAGCAGTTCTTC
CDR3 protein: CASSLSGNSYNEQFF

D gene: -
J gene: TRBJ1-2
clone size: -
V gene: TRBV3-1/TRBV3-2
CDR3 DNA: TGTGCCAGCAGCCCCGGCGGGTCACAGGATGCTTATGGCTACACCTTC
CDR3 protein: CASSPGGSQDAYGYTF

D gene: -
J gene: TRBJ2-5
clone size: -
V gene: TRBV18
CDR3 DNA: TGTGCCAGCTCACCGGGGACTCCGAAAGAGACCCAGTACTTC
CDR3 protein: CASSPGTPKETQYF

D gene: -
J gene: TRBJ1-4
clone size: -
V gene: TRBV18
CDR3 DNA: TGTGCCAGCTCACCACCGATAGGGGGGCCAGCTAATGAAAAACTGTTTTTT
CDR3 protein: CASSPPIGGPANEKLFF

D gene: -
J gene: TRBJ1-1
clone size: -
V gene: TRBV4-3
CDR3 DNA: TGCGCCAGCAGCCAAGCAGGGGACACTGAAGCTTTCTTT
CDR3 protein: CASSQAGDTEAFF

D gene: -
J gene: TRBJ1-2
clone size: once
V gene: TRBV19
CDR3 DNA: TGTGCCAGTAGTATAAAAGGGAGATATGGCTACACCTTC
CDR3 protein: CASSIKGRYGYTF

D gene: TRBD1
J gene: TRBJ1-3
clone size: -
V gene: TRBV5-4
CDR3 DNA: TGTGCCAGCAGCTGGGGACAGTCCACTGGAAACACCATATATTTT
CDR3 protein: CASSWGQSTGNTIYF

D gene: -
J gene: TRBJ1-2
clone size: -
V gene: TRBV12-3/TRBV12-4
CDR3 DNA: TGTGCCAGCAGCCCGGACGTTGTGTATGGCTACACCTTC
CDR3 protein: CASSPDVVYGYTF

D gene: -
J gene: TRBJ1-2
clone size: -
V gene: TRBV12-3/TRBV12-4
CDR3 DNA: TGTGCCAGCAGTTTTGGGGAGGGGGGCTACACCTTC
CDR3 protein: CASSFGEGGYTF

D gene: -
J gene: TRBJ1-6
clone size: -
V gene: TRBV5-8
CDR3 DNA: TGTGCCAGCAGCTTTCGAATGAATAATTCACCCCTCCACTTT
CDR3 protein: CASSFRMNNSPLHF

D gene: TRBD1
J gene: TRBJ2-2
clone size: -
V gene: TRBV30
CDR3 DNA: TGTGCCTGGAGTGTACCGGGACAGGGGGTCGGGGAGCTGTTTTTT
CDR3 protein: CAWSVPGQGVGELFF

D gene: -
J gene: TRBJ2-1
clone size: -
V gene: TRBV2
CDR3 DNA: TGTGCCAGCAGTAACAATGAGCAGTTCTTC
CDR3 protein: CASSNNEQFF

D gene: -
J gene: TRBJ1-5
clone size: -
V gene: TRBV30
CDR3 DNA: TGTGCCTGGAGTGGGCCAGGGCTTAGAGGGGGCAATCAGCCCCAGCATTTT
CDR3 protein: CAWSGPGLRGGNQPQHF

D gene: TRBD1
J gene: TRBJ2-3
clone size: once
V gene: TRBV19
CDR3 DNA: TGTGCCAGTAGTCCCTGGGACAGGGGGAAACCAGATACGCAGTATTTT
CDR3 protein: CASSPWDRGKPDTQYF

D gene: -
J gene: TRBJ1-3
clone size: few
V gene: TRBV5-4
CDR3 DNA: TGTGCCAGCAGCTTGGCAGGAAGCTCTGGAAACACCATATATTTT
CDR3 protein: CASSLAGSSGNTIYF

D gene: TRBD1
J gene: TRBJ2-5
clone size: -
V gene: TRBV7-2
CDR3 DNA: TGTGCCAGCAACTACAGGGGAGAGACCCAGTACTTC
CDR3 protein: CASNYRGETQYF

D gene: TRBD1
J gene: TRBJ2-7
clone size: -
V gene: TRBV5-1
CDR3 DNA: TGCGCCAGCAGCCTGGGACAGGGCCGTCAGGGCTACGAGCAGTACTTC
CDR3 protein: CASSLGQGRQGYEQYF

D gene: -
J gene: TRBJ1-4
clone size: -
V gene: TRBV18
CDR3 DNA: TGTGCCAGCTCACGTAACGGGGGACGCGAAAAACTGTTTTTT
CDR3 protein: CASSRNGGREKLFF

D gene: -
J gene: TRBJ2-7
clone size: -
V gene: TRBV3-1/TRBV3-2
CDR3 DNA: TGTGCCAGCAGCCCCGACGGACGGTTGTACGAGCAGTACTTC
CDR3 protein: CASSPDGRLYEQYF

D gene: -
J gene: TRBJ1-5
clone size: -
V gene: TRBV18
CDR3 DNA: TGTGCCAGCTCACCTTGGAAGGGACTGGACAATCAGCCCCAGCATTTT
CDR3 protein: CASSPWKGLDNQPQHF

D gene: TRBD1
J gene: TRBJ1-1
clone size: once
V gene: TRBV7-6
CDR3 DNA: TGTGCCAGCAGCCCGGGACAGGGCTCCACTGAAGCTTTCTTT
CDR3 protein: CASSPGQGSTEAFF

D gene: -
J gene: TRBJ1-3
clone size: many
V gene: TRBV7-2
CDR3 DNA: TGTGCCAGCAGCTTAGTTCGAGGTTTAGGGGCTGGAAACACCATATATTTT
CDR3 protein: CASSLVRGLGAGNTIYF

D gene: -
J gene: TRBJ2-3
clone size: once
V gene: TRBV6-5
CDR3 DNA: TGTGCCAGCACCCCCAGCCGGGACGCAGATACGCAGTATTTT
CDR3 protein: CASTPSRDADTQYF

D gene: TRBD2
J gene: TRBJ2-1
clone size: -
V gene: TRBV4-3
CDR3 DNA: TGCGCCAGCAGCCAAGGAGTAGCGGGACACAATGAGCAGTTCTTC
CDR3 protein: CASSQGVAGHNEQFF

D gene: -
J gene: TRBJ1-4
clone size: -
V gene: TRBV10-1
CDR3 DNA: TGCGCCAGCAGTGAGGGATGCCAGGGGTTTGGGGAAAAACTGTTTTTT
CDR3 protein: CASSEGCQGFGEKLFF

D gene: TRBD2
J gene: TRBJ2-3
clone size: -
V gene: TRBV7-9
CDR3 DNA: TGTGCCAGCAGCCGCGGGACTAGCGGTAGGAGCACAGATACGCAGTATTTT
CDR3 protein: CASSRGTSGRSTDTQYF

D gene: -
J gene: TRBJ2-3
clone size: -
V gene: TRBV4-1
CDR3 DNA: TGCGCCAGCAGCCAATGGGGGACCCCTAGCACAGATACGCAGTATTTT
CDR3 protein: CASSQWGTPSTDTQYF

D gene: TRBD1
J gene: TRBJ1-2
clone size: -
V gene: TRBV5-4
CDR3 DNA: TGTGCCAGCAGCCCAAGTGGGGGACAGAGTAAAGCTAACTATGGCTACACCTTC
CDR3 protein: CASSPSGGQSKANYGYTF

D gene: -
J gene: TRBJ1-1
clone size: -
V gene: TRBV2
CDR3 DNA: TGTGCCAGCAACCGGTGGGGGGGCCCTGAAGCTTTCTTT
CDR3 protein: CASNRWGGPEAFF

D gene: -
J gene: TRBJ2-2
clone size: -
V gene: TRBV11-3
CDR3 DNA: TGTGCCAGCACTTTCGGGGAGGAGCTGTTTTTT
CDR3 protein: CASTFGEELFF

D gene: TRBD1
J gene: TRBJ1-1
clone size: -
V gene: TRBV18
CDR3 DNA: TGTGCCAGCTCACCCGGACAGGAGGTCGCTGAAGCTTTCTTT
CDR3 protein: CASSPGQEVAEAFF

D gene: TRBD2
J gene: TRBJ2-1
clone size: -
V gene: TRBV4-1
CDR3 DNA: TGCGCCAGCAGCCCCCCCGCTAGCGGGGTAGGGCAGGAGCAGTTCTTC
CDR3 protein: CASSPPASGVGQEQFF

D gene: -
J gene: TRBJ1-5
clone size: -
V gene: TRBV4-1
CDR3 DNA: TGCGCCAGCAGCCAACAACCCACGGGCCAGAAAAATCAGCCCCAGCATTTT
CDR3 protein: CASSQQPTGQKNQPQHF

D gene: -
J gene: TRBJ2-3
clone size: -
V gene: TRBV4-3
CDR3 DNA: TGCGCCAGCAGTCATCGACTAGTAGTCGGCACAGATACGCAGTATTTT
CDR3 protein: CASSHRLVVGTDTQYF

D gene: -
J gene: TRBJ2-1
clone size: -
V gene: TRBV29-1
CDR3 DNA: TGCAGCGTTGATCGGCAGTCCAATGAGCAGTTCTTC
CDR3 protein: CSVDRQSNEQFF

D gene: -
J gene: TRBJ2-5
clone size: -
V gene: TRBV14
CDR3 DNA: TGTGCCAGCAGCCAAGTGTTGCAATGGGCCCGAGGAGAGACCCAGTACTTC
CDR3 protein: CASSQVLQWARGETQYF

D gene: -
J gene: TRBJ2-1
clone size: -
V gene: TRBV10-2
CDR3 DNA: TGCGCCAGCAGTGAGACGGGGCAGTTCTTC
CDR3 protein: CASSETGQFF

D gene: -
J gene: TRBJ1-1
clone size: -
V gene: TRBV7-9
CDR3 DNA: TGTGCCAGCAGCCACTTAAACACTGAAGCTTTCTTT
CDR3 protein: CASSHLNTEAFF

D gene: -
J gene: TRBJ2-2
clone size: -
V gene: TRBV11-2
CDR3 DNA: TGTGCCAGCAGCGTGCTGTCCGCCGGCACCGGGGAGCTGTTTTTT
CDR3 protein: CASSVLSAGTGELFF

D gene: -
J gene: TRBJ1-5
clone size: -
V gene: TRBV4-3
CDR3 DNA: TGCGCCAGCAGCCAAGATCGCGGAGACAATCAGCCCCAGCATTTT
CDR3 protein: CASSQDRGDNQPQHF